A single sample gave rise to the 23 T cell receptor beta chains below, sequenced in a study of glioma-infiltrating T cells. TCR alpha and beta CDR3 regions were amplified from RNA using iRepertoire nested multiplex PCR. TCRdb re-called the multiplex PCR reads with MiXCR, one entry per CDR3 protein. In the table there are about 380,000 distinct CDR3 sequences, about two fifths of which are singletons. The specimen sequenced was glioma tissue, nonneoplastic brain tissue, or PBMCs (not recorded which). The receptors were sampled from a human donor with low-grade glioma or glioblastoma, undergoing nonglioma brain surgery, or in good health (not recorded which).

This clonotype was detected many times. V and J are TRBV20-1 and TRBJ1-5; TRBD1 matches 7 bases. The CDR3 loop spans 13 amino acids. CDR1 DFQATT and CDR2 SNEGSKA come from the germline V gene (reference sequence). Trimming cost V 4 bases and J 4 bases; bases outside gene matches: 4. CDR3 DNA sequence: TGCAGTGCTAATGGCAGGGGGAATCAGCCCCAGCATTTT. It specifies CSANGRGNQPQHF.

The rearrangement links TRBV28 to TRBJ2-5; 7 bases fit TRBD2. The CDR3 covers 15 residues. CDR1 is MDHEN and CDR2 is SYDVKM in the germline V gene. V gave up 3 bases and J gave up 1 base; unmatched junction bases: 5. The CDR3, as DNA: TGTGCCAGCAGTTTGGCTAGCGGCCTCCAAGAGACCCAGTACTTC. It translates to CASSLASGLQETQYF.

The J gene is TRBJ2-7, the V gene TRBV6-1; D gene ambiguous. Trimming took off 5 bases at V and 3 bases at J, with 11 bases between the two ends. The V gene's germline CDR1 is MNHNS and CDR2 SASEGT. CDR3 length: 13 amino acids. Here the CDR3 DNA reads TGTGCCAGCAGTCGGTCTAAGGGCTACGAGCAGTACTTC. This gives the protein CASSRSKGYEQYF.

This clonotype was recorded many times. The chain is built from TRBV6-5 and TRBJ2-1; either TRBD1 or TRBD2 may fit D (5 bases each). The germline gives CDR1 MNHEY, CDR2 SVGAGI. V was trimmed by 2 bases and J by 6 bases, leaving 17 bases between them. This CDR3 region has 16 residues. The CDR3 reads CASSYSSGSPSNEQFF. The CDR3, as DNA: TGTGCCAGCAGTTACAGTTCAGGGAGTCCGTCCAATGAGCAGTTCTTC.

The chain carries TRBV6-6 and TRBJ2-1, with 14 bases lining up with TRBD2. The CDR3 spans 18 residues. Germline V lookup: CDR1 MNHNY, CDR2 SVGAGI (reference sequence). The V segment lost 2 bases and the J segment 4 bases; nucleotides outside the gene matches: 7. The CDR3 sequence is CASSYRRLAGGLYNEQFF. Written as DNA, the CDR3 is TGTGCCAGCAGTTACCGGAGACTAGCGGGAGGGCTTTACAATGAGCAGTTCTTC.

Concerning this clonotype itself: It may be a read error: a sequence one base away is much more abundant. V and J are TRBV27 and TRBJ2-1, with 11 bases fitting TRBD2. The germline CDR1 and CDR2 sequences are MNHEY and SMNVEV (reference sequence). This CDR3 is 15 amino acids long. CDR3 amino acids: CAGSGGTSGYNEQFF. The CDR3 nucleotides read TGTGCCGGCAGTGGCGGGACTAGCGGTTACAATGAGCAGTTCTTC.

At least ten counts were recorded for this clonotype. The V call is TRBV6-1, the J call TRBJ2-2; 11 nucleotides align to TRBD2. From germline, CDR1 is MNHNS and CDR2 SASEGT. CDR3 length: 17 residues. After removal of 6 bases from V and 0 bases from J, the junction contained 6 bases not matched to a gene. The chain's CDR3 is CASRVLAGGSNTGELFF. The CDR3 nucleotides are TGTGCCAGCAGAGTGCTAGCGGGAGGTTCGAACACCGGGGAGCTGTTTTTT.

To note about this clonotype: A read error may explain this, as a much larger clone is one base away. The rearrangement joins TRBV20-1 to TRBJ2-7; 7 bases fit TRBD2. This CDR3 has 14 amino acids. Germline V gives CDR1 DFQATT, CDR2 SNEGSKA (reference sequence). V lost 4 bases to trimming and J lost 5 bases; unmatched junction nucleotides: 11. The CDR3 DNA is TGCAGTGCTAAAGGGTGGGAGGGCCTCGACGAGCAGTACTTC. Translating it yields CSAKGWEGLDEQYF.

The gene calls are TRBV28 and TRBJ2-7, with D perhaps TRBD1 (5 bases). V was pared by 6 bases and J by 4 bases, with 16 bases between. CDR1 is MDHEN and CDR2 is SYDVKM in the germline V gene. This CDR3 spans 14 amino acids. The CDR3 region is CASRVLSSGYEQYF. The DNA of the CDR3 is TGTGCCAGCAGGGTCCTGAGCTCAGGGTACGAGCAGTACTTC. Drawing the rest from reference TRBV28 and TRBJ2-7, the complete variable domain is DVKVTQSSRYLVKRTGEKVFLECVQDMDHENMFWYRQDPGLGLRLIYFSYDVKMKEKGDIPEGYSVSREKKERFSLILESASTNQTSMYLCASRVLSSGYEQYFGPGTRLTVT.

This rearrangement joins TRBV28 to TRBJ2-7; the D gene is possibly TRBD1 (6 bases). This CDR3 contains 15 residues. The V and J ends lost 7 bases and 0 bases respectively, with 16 bases between them. Germline V CDR1 and CDR2: MDHEN, SYDVKM. The CDR3 bases are TGTGCCAGCACCTACAGGGCTCCGGACTCCTACGAGCAGTACTTC. Protein product: CASTYRAPDSYEQYF.

A note on this clonotype: A much larger clone lies one base from this, so it may be a read error. This chain connects TRBV6-5 to TRBJ1-1; 8 bases match TRBD1. V was clipped by 6 bases and J by 4 bases; unmatched bases: 4. CDR3 length: 13 amino acids. Germline CDR1 reads MNHEY; CDR2 reads SVGAGI. The CDR3 reads CASRQGARTEAFF. Written as DNA, the CDR3 is TGTGCCAGCAGGCAGGGGGCCCGCACTGAAGCTTTCTTT.

The sample holds a few counts of this clonotype. This chain links TRBV7-9 with TRBJ2-5, with D unclear. Germline values: CDR1 SEHNR, CDR2 FQNEAQ (reference sequence). The V and J ends lost 2 bases and 1 base respectively, with 8 bases between them. The CDR3 extends over 14 amino acids. CDR3 DNA: TGTGCCAGCAGCTTATGGCGTACCCAAGAGACCCAGTACTTC. It encodes CASSLWRTQETQYF.

The chain is built from TRBV7-8 and TRBJ1-2, with a possible D match to TRBD1 (5 bases). CDR1 is SGHVS, CDR2 FQNEAQ, per germline. This CDR3 spans 16 amino acids. With 2 bases removed from V and 0 bases from J, the gap between germline ends came to 13 bases. The CDR3 sequence: CASSLFGADTNYGYTF. The DNA for the CDR3 is TGTGCCAGCAGCTTATTTGGGGCGGACACTAACTATGGCTACACCTTC.

At least ten counts were recorded for this clonotype. J is TRBJ2-7 and V is TRBV6-2 or TRBV6-3, with D unclear. Trimming took 5 bases from V and 0 from J, leaving 17 bases between them. The CDR3 is 16 residues long. Per the germline V gene, CDR1 is MNHEY and CDR2 is SVGEGT. The CDR3 sequence is CASSGVQAFHSYEQYF. DNA for the CDR3: TGTGCCAGCAGTGGGGTACAAGCGTTCCACTCCTACGAGCAGTACTTC.

To note about this clonotype: Being one base from a much bigger clone, this may be a read error. The chain joins TRBV28 to TRBJ2-2; 7 nucleotides agree with TRBD2. Germline V gene data show CDR1 as MDHEN and CDR2 as SYDVKM. The CDR3 runs 15 residues. CDR3 sequence: CASSFGGGNTRELFF. In DNA form, the CDR3 reads TGTGCCAGCAGCTTCGGCGGGGGAAACACCAGGGAGCTGTTTTTT.

As concerns this clonotype: Given a much more abundant clone one base away, this may be a read error. The rearrangement uses TRBV20-1 and TRBJ2-7, with 12 bases aligning to TRBD2. Germline CDR1 reads DFQATT; CDR2 reads SNEGSKA (reference sequence). The CDR3 consists of 13 residues. The CDR3 DNA sequence: TGCAGTGATAGACTAGCGGGAGTGTGGGAGCAGTACTTC. Translation: CSDRLAGVWEQYF.

Concerning this clonotype itself: A much larger clone differs by one base, so this may be a read error. The V call is TRBV20-1, the J call TRBJ1-2; 8 nucleotides line up with TRBD1. CDR1 DFQATT and CDR2 SNEGSKA come from the germline V gene (reference sequence). V trimming: 0 bases; J trimming: 5 bases; junction bases outside the gene matches: 2. The CDR3 is 13 residues long. Here the CDR3 DNA reads TGCAGTGCTAGAGACAACAGGGGGTATGGCTACACCTTC. Protein product: CSARDNRGYGYTF.

This clonotype turned up a few times. The V and J genes are TRBV4-3 and TRBJ2-1; 10 bases match TRBD1. This CDR3 spans 18 amino acids. Germline loops: CDR1 LGHNA, CDR2 YSLEER. V lost 2 bases to trimming and J lost 2 bases; unmatched junction nucleotides: 9. The chain's CDR3 is CASSQRPPGQGTYNEQFF. Written as DNA, the CDR3 is TGCGCCAGCAGCCAACGTCCCCCGGGACAGGGGACCTACAATGAGCAGTTCTTC.

The chain employs TRBV11-2 and TRBJ2-7, with D perhaps TRBD1 (6 bases). From germline, CDR1 is SGHAT and CDR2 FQNNGV. This CDR3 is 15 amino acids long. V shed 5 bases and J shed 2 bases, with 16 bases lying between them. The CDR3 coding sequence is TGTGCCAGCAGCCTCGGACAGACCCCAACCTACGAGCAGTACTTC. Its translation is CASSLGQTPTYEQYF.

With respect to this clonotype: An end of the junction does not agree with germline; a read error may underlie this. The chain is built from TRBV27 and TRBJ1-1; maybe TRBD1 (5 bases). This CDR3 comprises 17 residues. Germline V lookup: CDR1 MNHEY, CDR2 SMNVEV (reference sequence). The CDR3 bases are TGTGCCAGCAGCCCACAGAGCGGGGCAGGTGGGAACACTGAAGCTCTCTTT. Its translation: CASSPQSGAGGNTEALF.

With regard to this clonotype: Mismatch with germline at one junction end may stem from a read error. The V gene is TRBV20-1, the J gene TRBJ2-4, with a possible D match to TRBD2 (6 bases). The CDR3 covers 14 residues. Germline lookup yields CDR1 DFQATT and CDR2 SNEGSKA (reference sequence). In DNA, the CDR3 is TGCAGTGCTAGGCCAGGGAGGTCCAAAGACATTCAGTACTTC. Its protein product is CSARPGRSKDIQYF.

A remark on this clonotype: A much larger clone lies a single base off, so this may be a read error. The chain combines TRBV6-4 with TRBJ2-1, with 9 nucleotides matching TRBD2. The CDR3 is 13 amino acids. Looked up from germline, CDR1 is MRHNA and CDR2 is SNTAGT. The CDR3 nucleotides read TGTGCCAGCAGTTCTAGCGGGATCGATGAGAAGTTCTTC. This gives the protein CASSSSGIDEKFF.

Many counts were recorded for this clonotype. The J gene is TRBJ2-7, the V gene TRBV28; tentative D call: TRBD1 (5 bases). Looked up from germline, CDR1 is MDHEN and CDR2 is SYDVKM. Trimming left V 4 bases short and J 5 bases short, with 12 bases between. This CDR3 contains 13 residues. The chain's CDR3 is CASSWGQGDEQYF. CDR3 coding DNA: TGTGCCAGCAGTTGGGGCCAGGGTGACGAGCAGTACTTC.